This record covers a single T cell receptor (beta chain). Its antigen remains unknown. This entry comes from a study of post-analysis software for immune sequencing data. On the study more broadly: Multiple sclerosis in the patients followed relapsing-remitting, secondary progressive and progressive-relapsing courses.

Germline CDR1 MNHEY, CDR2 SVGEGT. This CDR3 has 15 residues. V trimming: 4 bases; J trimming: 3 bases; junction bases outside the gene matches: 6. Each TCR beta cDNA library carried unique molecular identifiers. Input amounts of 1 to 10 million T cells were used. These gave around 500,000 cDNA molecules, so each molecule approximated one T cell. TCRdb re-called the PCR reads through MiXCR, storing one row per CDR3 protein. In the table there are roughly 670,000 distinct CDR3 sequences, about 60% of which are singletons. Points from the study as a whole: The study found significantly lower normalized Chao1 diversity in multiple sclerosis patients than in controls. TRBV5-6, TRBV5-1 and TRBV20-1 belonged to a set of about five TRBV segments that were more frequent in patients than controls.

The chain is built from TRBV6-2 or TRBV6-3 and TRBJ1-1; 9 nucleotides line up with TRBD1. Sequencing was carried out using blood. This sequence originates from a girl aged 2 to 9 with multiple sclerosis. CDR3 sequence (DNA): TGTGCCAGCAGTTGGGACAGGGAGGGGCACACTGAAGCTTTCTTT. It encodes CASSWDREGHTEAFF.